This T cell receptor (beta chain) was profiled in a study of blood T cell repertoires in COVID-19. Study details: Sample material is recorded as cDNA or gDNA derived from T cells, B-cell-depleted T cells, or PBMCs.

Cohorts were based on clinical histories the participants reported. No more than 2 weeks before study entry, exposed participants had met a case of COVID-19. The data were produced by immunoSEQ multiplex PCR, yet TCRdb's version contains in-frame clones alone and is incomplete. The table includes 320,000 or so clones, roughly 85% detected once. The sample comprised PBMCs or T cells enriched from blood (not recorded which). The receptor's source is a young woman who had been exposed to COVID-19.

Here the CDR3 DNA reads TGTGCCAGTAGACTAAAACAGGGCTTGGGCTACACCTTC. Its protein is CASRLKQGLGYTF. The V gene is TRBV19, the J gene TRBJ1-2; D possibly corresponds to TRBD1 (6 bases). The CDR3 has 13 residues. The V and J ends lost 6 bases and 8 bases respectively, with 16 bases between them. Germline values: CDR1 LNHDA, CDR2 SQIVND (reference sequence).